The T cell receptor beta chain described here comes from a study of cytomegalovirus exposure and HLA in healthy donors. In regard to this clone: The antigen remains unidentified.

Study outcomes and limitations: Presence/absence analyses assumed roughly uniform sequencing depth across donors. A few V segments could not be told apart, such as TRBV6-2 and TRBV6-3, and were left out. The only immune exposure information that was available was CMV serostatus. The investigators catalogued some 150 TCR beta chains as cytomegalovirus-associated.

In the PCR, 60 Vbeta and 13 Jbeta primers were used. The data were produced by immunoSEQ multiplex PCR, yet TCRdb's version contains in-frame clones alone and is incomplete. The sample data list roughly 220,000 clones. The CDR3 has 14 amino acids. Germline V CDR1 and CDR2: SGHNT, YYREEE (reference sequence). The V gene lost 4 bases and the J gene lost 6 bases, with 16 bases spanning the gap. This chain uses TRBV5-4 with TRBJ1-2, with D perhaps TRBD1 (5 bases). What was sequenced was PBMCs. This TCR was sampled from a girl aged 2-10 years in good health and CMV-seropositive. CDR3 sequence (DNA): TGTGCCAGCAGCCCGGGGGGTAACAATGATGGCTACACCTTC. Translating gives CASSPGGNNDGYTF.